This TCR beta chain was sequenced in a study of T-cell reconstitution after alpha-beta-depleted transplantation in children. This clonotype was seen at least ten times. Its antigen is unidentified. Preparation of the TCRbeta library used unique molecular identifiers. Each CDR3 protein is one row after TCRdb ran MiXCR on the PCR reads. The table has approximately 250,000 distinct CDR3 sequences, roughly 25% seen once. Study-wide findings and caveats: By one year post-transplant, T-cell counts and diversity largely arose from T cells that were newly produced. Reportedly, alpha-beta T cells present about two months post-transplant originated from several hundred expanded clones of graft origin. TCRbeta diversity was high at day 60 in some patients (a result of surviving recipient T cells and thymic progenitors).

Trimming shortened V by 5 bases and J by 0 bases, and 11 bases separated the two germline ends. Germline V gene sequence: CDR1 MNHEY, CDR2 SVGAGI. This CDR3 is 14 amino acids long. The specimen was PBMCs, collected before TCRalphabeta/CD19-depleted stem cell transplant. The chain combines TRBV6-5 with TRBJ2-7; D remains ambiguous. The clonotype was recovered from a girl aged 2 to 10 with Fanconi anemia, due to receive a stem cell transplant. CDR3 coding DNA: TGTGCCAGCAGTCCCGACGGAGCCTCCTACGAGCAGTACTTC. Translating it yields CASSPDGASYEQYF.